Shown below are 17 T cell receptor beta chains from a single sample sequenced in a study of T cells expressing NK-cell markers. Using the 5' RACE reads, TCRdb records one entry per CDR3 protein without DNA. There are 450,000 to 600,000 distinct CDR3 sequences in the sample, with less than 4.5% held by the top ten. Sequencing was done on a sample of blood T cells: a sorted CD56 or NKG2C T cell subset, CD4+ or CD8+ T cells, or bulk PBMC T cells (not recorded which). Source of these receptors: a man younger than 35 in good health.

The CDR3 here is CASRRRKRDPYEQYF. The rearrangement uses TRBV6-1 and TRBJ2-7. This CDR3 is 15 amino acids long. CDR1 is MNHNS and CDR2 is SASEGT in the germline V gene.

The chain has TRBV12-3 or TRBV12-4 and TRBJ2-3; TCRdb proposes TRBD2, but this gene call is untestable without DNA. The CDR3 spans 19 residues. The CDR3 protein is CASSLFVAAGGPWTDTQYF.

The chain is built from TRBV5-1 and TRBJ2-1; TCRdb designates TRBD1, a call that cannot be tested without DNA. CDR1 is SGHRS, CDR2 YFSETQ, per germline. This CDR3 is built from 16 residues. CDR3 protein: CASSLTGGTHLNEQFF.

J is TRBJ2-3 and V is TRBV11-1; TCRdb picks TRBD2, but there is no DNA to check that call. Germline-derived CDR1 and CDR2 are SGHAT and FQDESV (reference sequence). The CDR3 length is 19 residues. The CDR3 sequence: CASSSYSGTSGRWADTQYF.

The V call is TRBV6-5, the J call TRBJ2-7. The CDR3 has 14 amino acids. CDR1 and CDR2 from the germline V gene are MNHEY and SVGAGI. The CDR3 region is CASSYSSGSHEQYF.

The V gene is TRBV30, the J gene TRBJ2-1; the TRBD2 assignment by TCRdb is unverifiable without DNA. The CDR3 has 16 residues. CDR1 GTSNPN and CDR2 SVGIG come from the germline V gene (reference sequence). This chain's CDR3 is CAWEEGTSGIHNEQFF.

This sequence joins TRBV29-1 and TRBJ2-7. The CDR3 spans 13 residues. The germline V gene encodes CDR1 SQVTM and CDR2 ANQGSEA. This chain's CDR3 is CSVVGLVTYEQYF.

The CDR3 protein is CASRPKGRAEQYF. The chain recombines TRBV23-1 with TRBJ2-7; TCRdb names TRBD1, which stays unverified in the absence of DNA. TRBV23-1 counts as an open reading frame of uncertain function. The CDR3 extends over 13 amino acids.

The J gene is TRBJ1-1, the V gene TRBV12-3 or TRBV12-4; with no DNA, the TCRdb D assignment of TRBD1 cannot be verified. The CDR3 is 17 amino acids. The CDR3 spells CASSLGNRGLIHTEAFF.

The V and J genes are TRBV7-2 and TRBJ1-1; TCRdb proposes TRBD1, but this gene call is untestable without DNA. The CDR3 totals 14 residues. The germline gives CDR1 SGHTA, CDR2 FQGNSA. CDR3 sequence: CASSRATGNFGAFF.

J is TRBJ2-3 and V is TRBV20-1; TCRdb indicates TRBD2, and absent DNA this call remains unverified. The CDR3 has 16 amino acids. Germline V gives CDR1 DFQATT, CDR2 SNEGSKA (reference sequence). The CDR3 here is CSARSPSGTSTDTQYF.

The V gene is TRBV5-1, the J gene TRBJ2-2; TCRdb's assignment of TRBD1 cannot be checked, as there is no DNA. CDR1 is SGHRS, CDR2 YFSETQ, per germline. CDR3 length: 16 amino acids. This CDR3 reads CASRREPGANTGELFF.

V is TRBV12-3 or TRBV12-4 and J is TRBJ2-1; TCRdb gives TRBD1 as the D gene, but with no DNA this cannot be confirmed. This CDR3 region has 17 residues. The CDR3 sequence: CASSLGRDRAPYNEQFF.

This chain joins TRBV6-6 and TRBJ1-5; TCRdb designates TRBD1, a call that cannot be tested without DNA. In germline, CDR1 is MNHNY, CDR2 SVGAGI (reference sequence). CDR3 length equals 12 residues. This chain's CDR3 is CASSPGTQPQHF.

The chain links TRBV5-1 to TRBJ2-3. CDR1 SGHRS and CDR2 YFSETQ come from the germline V gene. The length of the CDR3 is 14 residues. This CDR3 is CASSFGSPRDTQYF.

This clonotype ranks as medium-sized in terms of frequency. The rearrangement joins TRBV5-1 to TRBJ2-5. CDR3 length equals 11 residues. In germline, CDR1 is SGHRS, CDR2 YFSETQ. CDR3 region: CASSLQETQYF.

The chain links TRBV5-1 to TRBJ2-1; TCRdb calls TRBD2, which cannot be checked without DNA. The CDR3 is made up of 15 amino acids. The germline V gene encodes CDR1 SGHRS and CDR2 YFSETQ. This CDR3 reads CASSFPGLAEQVRFF.